This T cell receptor (beta chain) comes out of a study of blood T cells in healthy people across ages. Findings and limits, study-wide: No one knew whether donors had CMV, which possibly confounded expanded clonotype changes.

This CDR3 is 14 amino acids long. Germline CDR1 and CDR2: SGHAT and FQNNGV. V lost 2 bases to trimming and J lost 6 bases, with 12 bases between them. Comment on this clonotype: Its matching antigen is unknown.

A second roughly 6 to 11 cycle PCR used barcoded and J-beta primers. A template-switch adaptor that had 12 random nucleotides put a tag on each cDNA molecule. Via MiXCR, TCRdb re-called the 5' RACE reads, giving one row per CDR3 protein. The table lists over a million distinct CDR3 sequences, 25% of them singletons. In addition, the sample was reused for a study of T cells of mothers and their children. That study adds: Related mother-child pairs showed slightly higher but non-significant overlap than unrelated pairs.

The TCR originated in a girl aged 2 to 10 in good health. Sequencing was carried out using blood. This chain links TRBV11-2 with TRBJ2-3; the D gene is possibly TRBD2 (5 bases). CDR3 DNA sequence: TGTGCCAGCAGCTTAAACCGGCGGAGGGATACGCAGTATTTT. Translated, it gives CASSLNRRRDTQYF.